This T cell receptor beta chain was obtained from a study of glioma-infiltrating T cells (dated by TCRdb to about 2016). Concerning the study at large: Glioma tissue, non-neoplastic brain tissue and matched peripheral blood mononuclear cells were used as sources from which TCR alpha- and beta-chain repertoires were sequenced. To measure how far tissue and blood T-cell populations diverged, each tissue-infiltrating repertoire was compared against the peripheral blood repertoire of the same patient. The paired cohort was made up of three low-grade glioma patients, 8 or 9 primary glioblastoma patients and three non-glioma patients who contributed non-neoplastic brain tissue. Results the study describes overall, beyond this receptor: VJ-independent divergence between tissue and blood was found to be below expectation in non-neoplastic patients but above expectation in all gliomas, particularly low-grade gliomas. Tissue and blood shared very few CDR3 sequences, a result attributed to high CDR3 diversity and limited sampling. The group comparisons were based on small numbers of patients: three non-neoplastic, three low-grade glioma and seven to nine glioblastoma patients.

Trimming takes 7 bases from V and 5 bases from J, and the germline ends sit 26 bases apart. The germline V gene yields MNHEY for CDR1 and SVGAGI for CDR2. Its CDR3 holds 17 amino acids, cysteine through phenylalanine. Of all the DNA, just the CDR3 is kept, 51 bases in frame from base 1. TCR alpha and beta CDR3 regions were amplified with the iRepertoire nested amplicon-rescue multiplex PCR (arm-PCR) platform from RNA. For one-step reverse transcription and amplification, about 90-400 ng of tissue mRNA or PBMC total RNA was used as input. Following bead purification, Illumina adapters were added by a secondary multiplex PCR, and the libraries were gel-purified between 200 and 400 bp. The libraries contained internal 6-nucleotide barcodes that were used for demultiplexing. Sequencing of the libraries was done on an Illumina MiSeq using 2x220 or 2x250 nucleotide paired-end reads. As for the authors' bioinformatics: Paired reads were merged using FLASH 1.2.11 and aligned with BWA-MEM to the GRCh37 human genome, and TRA and TRB reads were then extracted. V and J assignment used an IMGT-derived reference of cassette sequences and CDR3 motifs that included pseudogenes. Reads were translated in three frames, and productive CDR3s were defined by a C…FGXG motif without stop codons. Clonotypes were defined as unique combinations of V-J cassette pair and CDR3 amino acid sequence. Reads were filtered by Hamming distance, with the threshold set by the sequence error rate of each sample in mapped regions. TCRdb applied fastp at Q25 and MiXCR to the public reads, then kept only in-frame beta chains. A single entry per CDR3 protein holds the most common genes and DNA from its merged rows. TCRdb's processing, not the authors', yielded these V and J calls. For this sample the table gives roughly 130,000 distinct CDR3 sequences, of which under 25% were detected only once. The ten largest clones capture about 30% of the sample.

This clonotype has just a few counts. What this receptor recognizes is not known. No base quality information exists; no much larger clone differs at one position. The receptor comes from a human donor with low-grade glioma or glioblastoma, undergoing nonglioma brain surgery, or in good health (not recorded which). This sequence uses TRBV6-5 and TRBJ2-5; the D gene is perhaps TRBD1, on 6 matching bases. Sequencing was done on a sample of glioma tissue, nonneoplastic brain tissue, or PBMCs (not recorded which). The CDR3 reads CASIKGQRQVSSETQYF. The DNA reads TGTGCCAGCATCAAAGGACAGCGCCAGGTCAGCTCCGAGACCCAGTACTTC.